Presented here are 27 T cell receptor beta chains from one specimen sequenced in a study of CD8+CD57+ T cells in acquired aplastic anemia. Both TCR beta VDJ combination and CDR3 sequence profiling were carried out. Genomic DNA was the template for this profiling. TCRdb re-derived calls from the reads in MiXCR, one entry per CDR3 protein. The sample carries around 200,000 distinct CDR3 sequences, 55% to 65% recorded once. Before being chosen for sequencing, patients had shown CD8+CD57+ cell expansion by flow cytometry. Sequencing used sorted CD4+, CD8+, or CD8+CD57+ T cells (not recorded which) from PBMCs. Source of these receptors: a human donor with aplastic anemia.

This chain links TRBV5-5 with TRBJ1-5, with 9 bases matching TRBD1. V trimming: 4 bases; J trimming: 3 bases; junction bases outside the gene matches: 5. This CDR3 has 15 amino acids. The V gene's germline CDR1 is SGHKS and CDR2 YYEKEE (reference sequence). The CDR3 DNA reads TGTGCCAGCAGCCGGACAGGGGCGGCCAATCAGCCCCAGCATTTT. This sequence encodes CASSRTGAANQPQHF.

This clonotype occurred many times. CDR3 amino acids: CASRIEGGLNTEAFF. CDR3 DNA: TGTGCCAGCAGGATAGAGGGGGGCCTAAACACTGAAGCTTTCTTT. The gene calls are TRBV9 and TRBJ1-1; a weak D match, TRBD1 (6 bases). The CDR3 contains 15 residues. Germline lookup yields CDR1 SGDLS and CDR2 YYNGEE. Trimming left V 5 bases short and J 2 bases short, with 16 bases between. The whole variable domain, remainder taken from reference TRBV9 and TRBJ1-1, is DSGVTQTPKHLITATGQRVTLRCSPRSGDLSVYWYQQSLDQGLQFLIQYYNGEERAKGNILERFSAQQFPDLHSELNLSSLELGDSALYFCASRIEGGLNTEAFFGQGTRLTVV.

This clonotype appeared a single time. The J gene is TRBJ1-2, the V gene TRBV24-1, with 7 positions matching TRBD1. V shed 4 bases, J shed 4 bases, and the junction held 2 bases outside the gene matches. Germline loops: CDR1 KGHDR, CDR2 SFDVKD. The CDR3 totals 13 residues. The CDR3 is CATSEDRFYGYTF. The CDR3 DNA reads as TGTGCCACCAGTGAGGACAGGTTCTATGGCTACACCTTC.

The CDR3 DNA is TGTGCCAGCAGCTTAGTTCCACAAGAGACCCAGTACTTC. Translated, it gives CASSLVPQETQYF. The rearrangement uses TRBV7-9 and TRBJ2-5; no firm D call. Trimming removed 1 base at V and 2 bases at J, with 5 bases between. The CDR3 extends over 13 amino acids. The germline gives CDR1 SEHNR, CDR2 FQNEAQ (reference sequence).

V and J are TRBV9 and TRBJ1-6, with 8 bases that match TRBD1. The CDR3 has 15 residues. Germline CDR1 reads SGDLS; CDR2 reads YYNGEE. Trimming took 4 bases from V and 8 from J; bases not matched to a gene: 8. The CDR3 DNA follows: TGTGCCAGCAGCAGACGGACAGGGTTGGATTCACCCCTCCACTTT. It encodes CASSRRTGLDSPLHF.

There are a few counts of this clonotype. The CDR3 DNA reads as TGTGCCAGCAGTTTAGGACTAGCGGGAGGGCCGTTGGTTTACGAGCAGTACTTC. The encoded protein is CASSLGLAGGPLVYEQYF. The genes are TRBV12-3 or TRBV12-4 and TRBJ2-7, with TRBD2 matching over 14 bases. This CDR3 is built from 18 residues. After removal of 1 base from V and 4 bases from J, the junction contained 9 bases not matched to a gene.

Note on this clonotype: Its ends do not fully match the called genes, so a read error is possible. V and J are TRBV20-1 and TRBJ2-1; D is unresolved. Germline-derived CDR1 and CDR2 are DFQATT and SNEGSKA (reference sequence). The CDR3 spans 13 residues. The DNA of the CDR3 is TGCAGTGCTGGAGAACCACCGGCCGGTGAGCAGTTCTTC. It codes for CSAGEPPAGEQFF.

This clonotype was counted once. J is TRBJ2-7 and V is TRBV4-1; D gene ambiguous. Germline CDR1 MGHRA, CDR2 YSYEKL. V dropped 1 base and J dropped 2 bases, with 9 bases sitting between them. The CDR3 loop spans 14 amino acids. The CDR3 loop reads CASSQVPGTYEQYF. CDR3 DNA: TGCGCCAGCAGCCAAGTTCCGGGTACCTACGAGCAGTACTTC.

In nucleotides, the CDR3 is TGCAGTGCTGGCCGAAGTAGCGCCTTCTTGACAGATACGCAGTATTTT. This codes for CSAGRSSAFLTDTQYF. The chain is built from TRBV29-1 and TRBJ2-3, with D possibly matching TRBD2 (5 bases). Germline V gene sequence: CDR1 SQVTM, CDR2 ANQGSEA. This CDR3 is 16 amino acids long.

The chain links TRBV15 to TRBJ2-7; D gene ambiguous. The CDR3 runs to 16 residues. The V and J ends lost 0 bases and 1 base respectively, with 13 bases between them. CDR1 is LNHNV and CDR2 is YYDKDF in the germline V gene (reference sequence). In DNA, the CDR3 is TGTGCCACCAGCAGAGAGGGAATAGCTACGTCCTACGAGCAGTACTTC. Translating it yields CATSREGIATSYEQYF.

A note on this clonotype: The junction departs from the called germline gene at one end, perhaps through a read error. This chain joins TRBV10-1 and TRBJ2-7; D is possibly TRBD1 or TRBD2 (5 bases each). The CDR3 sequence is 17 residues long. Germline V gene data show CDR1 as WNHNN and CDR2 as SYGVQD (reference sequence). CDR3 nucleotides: TGCACCAGCAGTGAGTCCAGTCGGGCGGAGCCAGGGAGCGAGCAGTACTTC. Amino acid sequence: CTSSESSRAEPGSEQYF.

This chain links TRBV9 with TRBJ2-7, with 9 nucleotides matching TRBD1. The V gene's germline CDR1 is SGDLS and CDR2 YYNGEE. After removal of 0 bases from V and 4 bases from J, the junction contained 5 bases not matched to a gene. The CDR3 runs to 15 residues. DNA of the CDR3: TGTGCCAGCAGCGTAGAGGGACAGGGTCTTTACGAGCAGTACTTC. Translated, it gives CASSVEGQGLYEQYF.

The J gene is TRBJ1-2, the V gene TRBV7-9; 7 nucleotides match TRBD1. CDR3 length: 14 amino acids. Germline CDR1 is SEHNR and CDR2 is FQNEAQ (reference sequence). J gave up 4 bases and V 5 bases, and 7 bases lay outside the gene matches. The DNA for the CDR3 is TGTGCCAGCAGCCCAGGGGGACTGCTCTATGGCTACACCTTC. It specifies CASSPGGLLYGYTF. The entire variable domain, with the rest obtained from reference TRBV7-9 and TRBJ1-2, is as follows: DTGVSQNPRHKITKRGQNVTFRCDPISEHNRLYWYRQTLGQGPEFLTYFQNEAQLEKSRLLSDRFSAERPKGSFSTLEIQRTEQGDSAMYLCASSPGGLLYGYTFGSGTRLTVV.

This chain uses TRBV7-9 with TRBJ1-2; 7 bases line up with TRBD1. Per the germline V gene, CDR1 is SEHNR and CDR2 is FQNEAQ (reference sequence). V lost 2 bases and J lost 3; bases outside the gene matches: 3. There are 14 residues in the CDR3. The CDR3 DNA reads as TGTGCCAGCAGCTTACCAGGGGGTGACTATGGCTACACCTTC. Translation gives CASSLPGGDYGYTF.

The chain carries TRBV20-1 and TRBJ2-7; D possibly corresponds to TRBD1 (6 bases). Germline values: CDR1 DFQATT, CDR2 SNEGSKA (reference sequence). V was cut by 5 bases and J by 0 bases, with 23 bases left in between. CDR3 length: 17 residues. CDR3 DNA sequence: TGCAGTGCTCAACAGGGCGCGGTTAATAGGCTCTCCTACGAGCAGTACTTC. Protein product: CSAQQGAVNRLSYEQYF.

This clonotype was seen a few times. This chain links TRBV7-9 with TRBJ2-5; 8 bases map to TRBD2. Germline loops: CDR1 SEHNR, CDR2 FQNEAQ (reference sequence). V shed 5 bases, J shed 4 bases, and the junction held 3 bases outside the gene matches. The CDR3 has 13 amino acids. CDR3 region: CASSRSGAETQYF. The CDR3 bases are TGTGCCAGCAGCCGTAGCGGGGCAGAGACCCAGTACTTC.

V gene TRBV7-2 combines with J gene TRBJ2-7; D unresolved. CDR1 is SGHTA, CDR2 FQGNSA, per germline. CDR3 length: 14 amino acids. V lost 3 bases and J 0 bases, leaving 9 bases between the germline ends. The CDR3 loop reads CASSLERVSYEQYF. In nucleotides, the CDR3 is TGTGCCAGCAGCTTGGAGAGAGTCTCCTACGAGCAGTACTTC.

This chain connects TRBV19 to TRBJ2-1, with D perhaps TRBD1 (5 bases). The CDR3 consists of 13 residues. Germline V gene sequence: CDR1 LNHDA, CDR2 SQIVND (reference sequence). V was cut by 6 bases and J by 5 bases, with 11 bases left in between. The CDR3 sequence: CASRKGQNNEQFF. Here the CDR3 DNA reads TGTGCCAGTAGAAAAGGACAAAACAATGAGCAGTTCTTC.

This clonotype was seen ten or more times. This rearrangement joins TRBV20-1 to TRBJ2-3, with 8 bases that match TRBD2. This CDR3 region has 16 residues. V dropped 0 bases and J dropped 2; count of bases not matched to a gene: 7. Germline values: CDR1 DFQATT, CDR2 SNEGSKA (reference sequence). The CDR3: CSARDPGGGYTDTQYF. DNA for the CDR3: TGCAGTGCTAGAGATCCGGGGGGGGGCTACACAGATACGCAGTATTTT.

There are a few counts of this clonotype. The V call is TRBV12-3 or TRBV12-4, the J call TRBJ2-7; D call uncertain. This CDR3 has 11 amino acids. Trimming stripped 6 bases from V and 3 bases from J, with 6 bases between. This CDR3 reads CASSQYYEQYF. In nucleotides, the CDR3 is TGTGCCAGCAGCCAATACTACGAGCAGTACTTC.

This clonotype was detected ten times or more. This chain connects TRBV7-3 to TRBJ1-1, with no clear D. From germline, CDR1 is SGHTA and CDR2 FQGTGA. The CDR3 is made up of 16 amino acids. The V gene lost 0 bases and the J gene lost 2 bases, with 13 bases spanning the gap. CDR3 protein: CASSLTLYRKNTEAFF. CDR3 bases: TGTGCCAGCAGCTTAACGTTATACAGAAAAAACACTGAAGCTTTCTTT.

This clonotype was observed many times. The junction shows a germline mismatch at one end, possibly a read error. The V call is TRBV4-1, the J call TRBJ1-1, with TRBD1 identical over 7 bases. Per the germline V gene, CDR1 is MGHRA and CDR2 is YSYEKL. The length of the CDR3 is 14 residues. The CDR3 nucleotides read TGTGCCAGCAGCCAGGGACAGATGAACACTGAAGCTTTCTTT. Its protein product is CASSQGQMNTEAFF.

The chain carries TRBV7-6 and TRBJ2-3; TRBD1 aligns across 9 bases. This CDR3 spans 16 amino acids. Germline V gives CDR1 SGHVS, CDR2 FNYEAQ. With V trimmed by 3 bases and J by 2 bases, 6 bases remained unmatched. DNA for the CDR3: TGTGCCAGCAGCTTGCGACAGGGGGGGTACACAGATACGCAGTATTTT. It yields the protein CASSLRQGGYTDTQYF.

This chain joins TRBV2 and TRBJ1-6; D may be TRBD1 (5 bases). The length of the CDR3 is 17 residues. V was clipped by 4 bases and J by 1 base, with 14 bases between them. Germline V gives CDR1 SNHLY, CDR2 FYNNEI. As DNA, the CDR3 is TGTGCCAGCAGTGGTGGGAGTGGGGGGTCCTATAATTCACCCCTCCACTTT. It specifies CASSGGSGGSYNSPLHF.

CDR3 nucleotides: TGCGCCAGCAGCCAGCACTTAACAGGGGATAGCTCCTACAATGAGCAGTTCTTC. Encoded protein: CASSQHLTGDSSYNEQFF. The V gene is TRBV4-1, the J gene TRBJ2-1; TRBD1 agrees at 7 bases. V dropped 3 bases and J dropped 0; count of bases not matched to a gene: 11. This CDR3 contains 18 residues. Germline CDR1 MGHRA, CDR2 YSYEKL.

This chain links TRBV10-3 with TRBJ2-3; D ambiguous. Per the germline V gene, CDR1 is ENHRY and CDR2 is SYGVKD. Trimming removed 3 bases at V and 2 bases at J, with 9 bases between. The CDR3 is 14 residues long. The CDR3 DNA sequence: TGTGCCATCAGTGAACCGGGCTTCACAGATACGCAGTATTTT. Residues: CAISEPGFTDTQYF.

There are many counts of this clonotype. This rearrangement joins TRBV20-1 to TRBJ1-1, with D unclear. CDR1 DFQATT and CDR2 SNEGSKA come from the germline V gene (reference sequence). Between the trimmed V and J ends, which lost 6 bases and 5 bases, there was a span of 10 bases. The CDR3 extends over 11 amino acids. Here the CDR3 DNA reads TGCAGTGCCCGGTACCGGACTGAAGCTTTCTTT. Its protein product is CSARYRTEAFF.